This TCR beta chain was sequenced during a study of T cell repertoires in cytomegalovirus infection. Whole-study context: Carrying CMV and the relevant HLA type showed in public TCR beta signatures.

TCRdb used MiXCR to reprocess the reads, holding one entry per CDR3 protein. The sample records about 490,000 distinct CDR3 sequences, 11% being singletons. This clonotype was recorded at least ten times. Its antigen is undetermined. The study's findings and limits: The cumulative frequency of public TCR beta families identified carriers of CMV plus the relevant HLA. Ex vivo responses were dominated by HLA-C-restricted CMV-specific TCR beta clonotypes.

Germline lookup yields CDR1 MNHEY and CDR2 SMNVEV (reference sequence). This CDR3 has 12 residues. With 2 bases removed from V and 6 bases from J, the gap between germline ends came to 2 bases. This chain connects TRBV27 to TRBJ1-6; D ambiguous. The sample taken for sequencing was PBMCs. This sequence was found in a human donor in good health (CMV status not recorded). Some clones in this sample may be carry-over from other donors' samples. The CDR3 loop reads CASSLTNSPLHF. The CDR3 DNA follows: TGTGCCAGCAGTTTAACTAATTCACCCCTCCACTTT.